This T cell receptor beta chain is drawn from a study of T cells in Graves' hyperthyroidism and ophthalmopathy. Study outcomes and limitations: Blood shared most expanded thyroid clonotypes above 0.001.

Germline V CDR1 and CDR2: SGHRS, YFSETQ. Germline trimming cut 2 bases from V and 6 bases from J; bases unmatched to any gene: 8. The CDR3 contains 15 residues. Using RNA transcripts as the source, TCR beta CDR3 regions were amplified. The study used the HTBI primer set for a first-round RT-PCR of the TCR CDR3. TCRdb called the multiplex PCR reads again in MiXCR, with one record for every CDR3 protein. The data show hundreds of thousands of distinct CDR3 sequences, more than 14% seen once. As concerns this clonotype: Its target is unknown.

Individuals with ophthalmopathy presented a Clinical Activity Score of at least 3, a NOSPECS grade of at least 4 and a duration under 3 months. Used for diagnoses were clinical symptoms, serum thyroxine and TRAb, thyroid ultrasound and orbital computed tomography. From more than 9 ml of fresh peripheral blood, PBMCs were isolated. The chain carries TRBV5-1 and TRBJ2-3; 8 bases line up with TRBD2. Sequencing used blood. The sequence derives from a woman aged 50 to 60 with Graves' ophthalmopathy. CDR3 region: CASSLLTGTSDTQYF. The CDR3 DNA follows: TGCGCCAGCAGCTTACTCACCGGGACTAGTGATACGCAGTATTTT.